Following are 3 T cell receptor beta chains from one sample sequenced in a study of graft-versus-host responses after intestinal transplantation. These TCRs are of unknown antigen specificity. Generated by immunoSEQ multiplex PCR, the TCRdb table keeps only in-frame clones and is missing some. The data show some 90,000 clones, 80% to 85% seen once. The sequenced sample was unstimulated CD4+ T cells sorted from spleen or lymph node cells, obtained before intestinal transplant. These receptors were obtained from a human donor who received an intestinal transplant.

The CDR3 DNA follows: TGTGCCAGCTCACCAGTGGCAGGGGAAGAGACCCAGTACTTC. This codes for CASSPVAGEETQYF. V and J are TRBV18 and TRBJ2-5; D perhaps matches TRBD1 (6 bases). Trimming removed 2 bases from V and 3 bases from J, with 10 bases in between. The CDR3 is 14 amino acids. Germline CDR1 reads KGHSH; CDR2 reads LQKENI.

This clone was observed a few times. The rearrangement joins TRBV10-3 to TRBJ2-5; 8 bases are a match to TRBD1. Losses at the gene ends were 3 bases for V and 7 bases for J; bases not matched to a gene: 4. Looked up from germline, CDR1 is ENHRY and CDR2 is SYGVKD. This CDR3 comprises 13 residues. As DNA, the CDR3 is TGTGCCATCAGTGAAACAGGGGGAGGGACCCAGTACTTC. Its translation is CAISETGGGTQYF.

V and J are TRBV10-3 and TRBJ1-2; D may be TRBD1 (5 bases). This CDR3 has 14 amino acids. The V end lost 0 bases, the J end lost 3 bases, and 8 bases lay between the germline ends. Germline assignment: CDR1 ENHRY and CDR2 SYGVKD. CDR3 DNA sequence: TGTGCCATCAGTGAGTCAAGGGGTGACTATGGCTACACCTTC. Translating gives CAISESRGDYGYTF.